Sequencing of this T cell receptor (beta chain) was carried out in a study of blood T cell repertoires in COVID-19. Study summary: Some COVID-19 samples were acute and others convalescent; all came from the United States, Italy and Spain. In each case, the material was cDNA or gDNA derived from T cells, B-cell-depleted T cells, or PBMCs.

Assay: immunoSEQ multiplex PCR; the TCRdb copy retains only in-frame clones and omits some. The table has 130,000 to 150,000 clones, 75% to 85% seen once. The germline V gene encodes CDR1 SNHLY and CDR2 FYNNEI. The CDR3 loop spans 13 amino acids. Unmatched junction bases numbered 5, after V lost 5 bases and J lost 6 bases. This TCR was recovered from a man aged 55 to 70 with active or convalescent COVID-19. The specimen sequenced was peripheral blood. The J gene is TRBJ1-1, the V gene TRBV2, with 8 nucleotides matching TRBD1. CDR3 amino acids: CASSTKQGAEAFF. CDR3 bases: TGTGCCAGCAGTACCAAACAGGGGGCTGAAGCTTTCTTT. Together with reference TRBV2 and TRBJ1-1, the CDR3 gives the full variable domain: EPEVTQTPSHQVTQMGQEVILRCVPISNHLYFYWYRQILGQKVEFLVSFYNNEISEKSEIFDDQFSVERPDGSNFTLKIRSTKLEDSAMYFCASSTKQGAEAFFGQGTRLTVV.